This T cell receptor beta chain was obtained from a study of cytomegalovirus exposure and HLA in healthy donors. PCR primers comprised 60 Vbeta and 13 Jbeta primers. Profiling relied on immunoSEQ multiplex PCR, and the TCRdb table lists in-frame clones only, not all of them. The sample yields some 150,000 clones, approximately 59% seen once. Germline CDR1 is SQVTM and CDR2 is ANQGSEA. The CDR3 has 14 residues. The V gene lost 3 bases and the J gene lost 0 bases, with 11 bases spanning the gap. Sequencing was carried out using PBMCs. The source of this sequence is a middle-aged man in good health and CMV-seronegative. J is TRBJ1-2 and V is TRBV29-1, with D unresolved. This CDR3 reads CSVEKETPNYGYTF. Written as DNA, the CDR3 is TGCAGCGTTGAGAAGGAGACTCCTAACTATGGCTACACCTTC.